A single sample is the source of the 14 T cell receptor beta chains below, sequenced in a study of human T cells and chemical hapten exposure. Unfractionated whole blood served as the source for total RNA extraction. Attachment of unique molecular identifiers to individual cDNA molecules was performed in the library. MiXCR, run by TCRdb on the reads, gives a single entry per CDR3 protein. Among about 120,000 distinct CDR3 sequences listed, 8% to 9.5% were seen once. The specimen sequenced was whole blood. These receptor sequences come from a human donor in good health. Some clones in this sample may be carry-over from other donors' samples.

V usage is TRBV7-2 and J usage is TRBJ2-1; D perhaps matches TRBD1 (6 bases). The CDR3 loop spans 12 amino acids. Germline values: CDR1 SGHTA, CDR2 FQGNSA. The V gene lost 6 bases and the J gene lost 7 bases, with 10 bases spanning the gap. DNA for the CDR3: TGTGCCAGCAGGGCAGGGGTGAATGAGCAGTTCTTC. Protein product: CASRAGVNEQFF.

The V call is TRBV7-9, the J call TRBJ1-1, with 7 bases lining up with TRBD1. The length of the CDR3 is 16 residues. Germline values: CDR1 SEHNR, CDR2 FQNEAQ (reference sequence). Losses at the gene ends were 2 bases for V and 12 bases for J; bases not matched to a gene: 18. This CDR3 reads CASSLRPGRRARGPFF. CDR3 DNA sequence: TGTGCCAGCAGCTTAAGACCGGGACGGAGGGCAAGGGGGCCTTTCTTT.

This clonotype was counted ten times or more. The chain joins TRBV7-9 to TRBJ1-1; a possible D gene is TRBD1 (5 bases). CDR3 length: 15 residues. The germline V gene has CDR1 SEHNR and CDR2 FQNEAQ (reference sequence). V was shortened by 2 bases and J by 10 bases, with 20 bases between the two germline ends. DNA of the CDR3: TGTGCCAGCAGCTTAAATGTCAGGGAGAGGCTGAGAGCTTTCTTT. Its translation is CASSLNVRERLRAFF.

This clonotype was detected only a few times. This chain links TRBV9 with TRBJ2-1; D possibly uses TRBD1 or TRBD2 (5 bases each). The V gene's germline CDR1 is SGDLS and CDR2 YYNGEE. This CDR3 spans 14 amino acids. Deletions cut 2 bases from V and 2 bases from J, with 8 bases between. This chain's CDR3 is CASSVGEPYNEQFF. In DNA, the CDR3 is TGTGCCAGCAGCGTGGGGGAACCCTACAATGAGCAGTTCTTC.

The chain employs TRBV20-1 and TRBJ1-2; D remains unclear. Germline V gene sequence: CDR1 DFQATT, CDR2 SNEGSKA (reference sequence). There are 11 residues in the CDR3. Trimming stripped 3 bases from V and 5 bases from J, with 7 bases between. In nucleotides, the CDR3 is TGCAGTGCTAGTGGCCCATATGGCTACACCTTC. Protein sequence: CSASGPYGYTF.

The rearrangement uses TRBV19 and TRBJ2-5; 7 bases line up with TRBD1. The CDR3 totals 14 residues. The germline V gene has CDR1 LNHDA and CDR2 SQIVND (reference sequence). Trimming took 6 bases from V and 1 from J; bases not matched to a gene: 5. The CDR3 is CASSTGVPQETQYF. CDR3 coding DNA: TGTGCCAGTAGCACAGGGGTCCCCCAAGAGACCCAGTACTTC.

This clonotype was seen a few times. This rearrangement joins TRBV6-2 or TRBV6-3 to TRBJ2-2, with a possible D match to TRBD1 (5 bases). The CDR3 has 15 residues. CDR1 and CDR2 from the germline V gene are MNHEY and SVGEGT. Trimming shortened V by 2 bases and J by 4 bases, and 11 bases separated the two germline ends. CDR3 DNA: TGTGCCAGCAGTTACCCAGGGCTCAGCACCGGGGAGCTGTTTTTT. Amino acids: CASSYPGLSTGELFF.

The chain joins TRBV6-6 to TRBJ2-1, with TRBD2 identical over 12 bases. CDR1 is MNHNY and CDR2 is SVGAGI in the germline V gene (reference sequence). CDR3 size: 19 residues. V shed 6 bases, J shed 7 bases, and the junction held 19 bases outside the gene matches. DNA for the CDR3: TGTGCCAGCAGGGTACAGGGGATTGAGACTAGCGGGAGAAGGAATGAGCAGTTCTTC. Translation: CASRVQGIETSGRRNEQFF.

As concerns this clonotype: A much larger clone differs from this one at a single base, so this may be a read error. This rearrangement joins TRBV6-5 to TRBJ2-1; either TRBD1 or TRBD2 may supply D (5 bases each). CDR3 length: 17 residues. The V gene's germline CDR1 is MNHEY and CDR2 SVGAGI. The CDR3 here is CVSKGTRGARSYNEQFF. Written as DNA, the CDR3 is TGTGTCAGCAAAGGGACGAGGGGAGCTAGGTCCTACAATGAGCAGTTCTTC.

This clonotype occurred a few times. The V gene is TRBV25-1, the J gene TRBJ2-1; D remains unclear. The germline gives CDR1 MGHDK, CDR2 SYGVNS. CDR3 length: 15 amino acids. V was trimmed by 3 bases and J by 6 bases, leaving 15 bases between them. CDR3 region: CASSDSSPLANEQFF. CDR3 DNA: TGTGCCAGCAGTGATAGCTCCCCGCTGGCCAATGAGCAGTTCTTC.

The chain carries TRBV7-8 and TRBJ2-7; D gene uncertain. Looked up from germline, CDR1 is SGHVS and CDR2 is FQNEAQ. The CDR3 runs 14 residues. Between the trimmed V and J ends, which lost 5 bases and 2 bases, there was a span of 13 bases. The CDR3 loop reads CASSPGGPPYEQYF. The CDR3 region has the DNA TGTGCCAGCAGCCCTGGCGGCCCACCCTACGAGCAGTACTTC.

V usage is TRBV6-1 and J usage is TRBJ2-7; D may be TRBD1 (5 bases). The V end lost 2 bases, the J end lost 4 bases, and 12 bases lay between the germline ends. The CDR3 is 14 amino acids. Germline assignment: CDR1 MNHNS and CDR2 SASEGT. DNA of the CDR3: TGTGCCAGCAGTGAATGGGCAGACAGTTACGAGCAGTACTTC. Its protein is CASSEWADSYEQYF.

This clonotype was found a few times. The chain uses TRBV6-2 or TRBV6-3 and TRBJ1-4; D is unresolved. Trimming shortened V by 2 bases and J by 5 bases, and 15 bases separated the two germline ends. The CDR3 has 16 residues. Germline CDR1 reads MNHEY; CDR2 reads SVGEGT. CDR3 amino acids: CASSYNDIPRNEKLFF. The CDR3 DNA follows: TGTGCCAGCAGTTACAACGACATCCCCAGGAATGAAAAACTGTTTTTT.

This clonotype came up a few times. The chain combines TRBV6-5 with TRBJ2-1; 15 positions agree with TRBD2. Unmatched junction bases numbered 10, after V lost 5 bases and J lost 8 bases. The CDR3 consists of 17 residues. The germline V gene has CDR1 MNHEY and CDR2 SVGAGI. This CDR3 reads CASSLGGLAGGEDEQFF. DNA for the CDR3: TGTGCCAGCAGTCTAGGGGGACTAGCGGGGGGCGAGGATGAGCAGTTCTTC.